Listed here is a single T cell receptor beta chain. Its specificity is not known. These data come from a study of cytomegalovirus exposure and HLA in healthy donors. The overall study: HLA-typed donors contributed approximately 86 million unique TCRs, which were held in an early data release. Whole-study results and caveats: Many donors shared some public TCRs, even though most TCR sequences were rare. Immune exposure information comprised only CMV serostatus. Researchers counted about 150 TCR beta chains as cytomegalovirus-associated.

Per the germline V gene, CDR1 is SGHDT and CDR2 is YYEEEE. The CDR3 runs 14 residues. V was cut by 4 bases and J by 4 bases, with 12 bases left in between. It was with 60 Vbeta and 13 Jbeta primers that the PCR ran. Measured with immunoSEQ multiplex PCR; TCRdb has only the in-frame clones, and not every one. The sample consists of hundreds of thousands of clones, 85% to 90% of them appearing once. The sequenced material came from PBMCs. The clonotype comes from a woman between 18 and 29 years old in good health and CMV-seronegative. The chain links TRBV5-6 to TRBJ2-1, with TRBD1 as a possible D gene (6 bases). The CDR3 loop reads CASSAGQSYNEQFF. The CDR3 bases are TGTGCCAGCAGCGCCGGACAGTCTTACAATGAGCAGTTCTTC. The full variable domain, its missing parts supplied by reference TRBV5-6 and TRBJ2-1, is DAGVTQSPTHLIKTRGQQVTLRCSPKSGHDTVSWYQQALGQGPQFIFQYYEEEERQRGNFPDRFSGHQFPNYSSELNVNALLLGDSALYLCASSAGQSYNEQFFGPGTRLTVL.